The source of this T cell receptor (beta chain) is a study of T-cell memory formation after mild COVID-19. Regarding the study as a whole: Balance between CD4 and CD8 was seen in clones contracting day 15 to 85, and a CD4+ lean was seen in later expanders. Pre-infection memory held some responding clones, suggesting pre-existing cross-reactive T cells responded.

The table lists this clonotype with a few counts. Its antigen is currently unknown. The CDR3 runs to 13 residues. The ends lost 5 bases at V and 3 bases at J; junction bases unmatched: 2. TCRdb reprocessed the 5' RACE reads via MiXCR and lists one record per CDR3 protein. The sample holds 350,000 to 500,000 distinct CDR3 sequences, 15% to 20% seen once. The clonotype was recovered from an adult woman who had mild COVID-19 (a few samples of this study predate the infection). Cell type and time point are not known. The chain uses TRBV12-3 or TRBV12-4 and TRBJ2-5, with 8 bases identical to TRBD1. Sequencing input: PBMCs or a T cell subset sorted from them (not recorded which). The CDR3 loop reads CASSETGEETQYF. DNA for the CDR3: TGTGCCAGCAGTGAGACAGGGGAAGAGACCCAGTACTTC.